One sample yielded the 8 T cell receptor beta chains listed below, sequenced in a study of identical twins. TCRdb redid the calling of the 5' RACE reads with MiXCR, one entry per CDR3 protein. The data hold 200,000 to 250,000 distinct CDR3 sequences, with 6% to 9% observed a single time. The sample also formed part of further work on yellow fever vaccine responses in identical twins.

Sequencing was performed on memory (CD45RO+) T cells sorted from blood. These receptors originate from a young woman in good health.

There are many counts of this clonotype. The rearrangement uses TRBV29-1 and TRBJ2-7, with D unclear. This CDR3 is 12 amino acids long. CDR1 and CDR2 from the germline V gene are SQVTM and ANQGSEA. The V gene lost 4 bases and the J gene lost 0 bases, with 7 bases spanning the gap. CDR3 region: CSVAWGSYEQYF. CDR3 in DNA: TGCAGCGTTGCTTGGGGCTCCTACGAGCAGTACTTC.

The chain joins TRBV19 to TRBJ2-1, with D tentatively TRBD2 (5 bases). CDR3 length: 17 amino acids. V lost 3 bases and J lost 8, with 23 bases in between. The germline CDR1 and CDR2 sequences are LNHDA and SQIVND (reference sequence). The CDR3 sequence is CASSMYAAEPGNDEQFF. For the CDR3, the DNA is TGTGCCAGTAGTATGTATGCGGCGGAGCCGGGAAACGATGAGCAGTTCTTC.

There are many counts of this clonotype. Here the CDR3 DNA reads TGCAGCGTTGGCGGGGAAGGCTATGGCTACACCTTC. Translation gives CSVGGEGYGYTF. The rearrangement links TRBV29-1 to TRBJ1-2; D remains ambiguous. CDR1 SQVTM and CDR2 ANQGSEA come from the germline V gene. Trimming took off 4 bases at V and 4 bases at J, with 10 bases between the two ends. This CDR3 has 12 residues.

Many counts were recorded for this clonotype. The chain is built from TRBV6-2 or TRBV6-3 and TRBJ1-6; D remains unclear. The CDR3 is 14 residues long. Looked up from germline, CDR1 is MNHEY and CDR2 is SVGEGT. The V end was cut by 1 base, the J end by 6 bases, with 7 bases between. The CDR3 sequence is CASSYYGVNSPLHF. CDR3 coding DNA: TGTGCCAGCAGTTACTACGGGGTTAATTCACCCCTCCACTTT.

V is TRBV7-2 and J is TRBJ2-7; a possible D gene is TRBD1 (5 bases). The germline V gene has CDR1 SGHTA and CDR2 FQGNSA. The CDR3 is made up of 14 amino acids. Trimming left V 1 base short and J 3 bases short, with 10 bases between. The CDR3 DNA sequence: TGTGCCAGCAGCTTAGGTCCAGGGCTCTACGAGCAGTACTTC. As protein: CASSLGPGLYEQYF.

This clonotype was seen a few times. This chain uses TRBV9 with TRBJ2-1; TRBD2 aligns across 8 bases. With 0 bases clipped from V and 5 bases from J, the junction kept 7 bases outside the gene matches. Germline V gene data show CDR1 as SGDLS and CDR2 as YYNGEE. The CDR3 runs to 16 residues. This CDR3 is CASSVVPSGGNNEQFF. In DNA, the CDR3 is TGTGCCAGCAGCGTAGTTCCCAGCGGGGGCAACAATGAGCAGTTCTTC.

There are many counts of this clonotype. The chain is built from TRBV5-1 and TRBJ2-7, with D maybe TRBD2 (6 bases). CDR1 is SGHRS, CDR2 YFSETQ, per germline. The V end was cut by 4 bases, the J end by 0 bases, with 11 bases between. The CDR3 sequence is 14 residues long. The CDR3 protein is CASSIGGVSYEQYF. In nucleotides, the CDR3 is TGCGCCAGCAGCATCGGAGGGGTCTCCTACGAGCAGTACTTC.

This clonotype was seen a few times. This rearrangement joins TRBV20-1 to TRBJ2-7, with a possible D match to TRBD1 (6 bases). Germline V lookup: CDR1 DFQATT, CDR2 SNEGSKA (reference sequence). The CDR3 loop spans 12 amino acids. V was trimmed by 2 bases and J by 5 bases, leaving 10 bases between them. CDR3 coding DNA: TGCAGTGCTAGATACAGGGAACACGAGCAGTACTTC. Translating it yields CSARYREHEQYF.